These T cell receptor beta chains were read from a single sample in a study of CD8+ T cells in alopecia areata. Repertoires were generated with immunoSEQ multiplex PCR, while TCRdb's copy carries only in-frame clones and drops some. Among 200,000 or so clones, 55% to 75% were seen once, and the ten largest hold more than 5.5%. This specimen consisted of CD4+ T cells sorted from blood, obtained at week 24, from a patient treated with tofacitinib. These receptors were obtained from a human donor with alopecia areata. CDR3s include the opening cysteine and the closing phenylalanine or tryptophan. D genes are given only for firm matches. Clone size is stated in some rows and not others, as once, few, many or a class when expanded.

j_call,d_call,cdr3_length,v_call,clone_size,cdr3_aa,cdr3_nt
TRBJ1-2,TRBD1,17,TRBV4-1,NA,CASSQDLLTGDLYGYTF,TGCGCCAGCAGCCAAGATCTTTTGACAGGGGACCTCTATGGCTACACCTTC
TRBJ2-5,NA,13,TRBV5-6,NA,CASKTSYQETQYF,TGTGCCAGTAAGACCTCGTACCAAGAGACCCAGTACTTC
TRBJ2-7,TRBD1,15,TRBV18,NA,CASSRRDRDAYEQYF,TGTGCCAGCTCTCGCAGGGACAGGGATGCCTACGAGCAGTACTTC
TRBJ2-3,NA,13,TRBV5-1,few,CASSLEGADTQYF,TGCGCCAGCAGCTTGGAGGGGGCAGATACGCAGTATTTT
TRBJ2-1,NA,13,TRBV5-4,NA,CASSFMPENEQFF,TGTGCCAGCAGCTTTATGCCGGAAAATGAGCAGTTCTTC
TRBJ1-2,NA,13,TRBV7-9,NA,CASSLGEGGGYTF,TGTGCCAGCAGCTTAGGGGAGGGAGGCGGCTACACCTTC
TRBJ2-7,TRBD2,14,TRBV5-1,NA,CASSLTSGSYEQYF,TGCGCCAGCAGCCTTACTAGCGGCTCCTACGAGCAGTACTTC
TRBJ1-1,NA,16,TRBV7-2,NA,CASSLVSGAGRTEAFF,TGTGCCAGCAGCTTGGTCTCGGGGGCAGGGAGGACTGAAGCTTTCTTT
TRBJ1-2,NA,14,TRBV29-1,NA,CSVEEAGVGYGYTF,TGCAGCGTTGAAGAGGCGGGGGTCGGCTATGGCTACACCTTC
TRBJ2-7,NA,12,TRBV10-3,NA,CAISEPRGEQYF,TGTGCCATCAGTGAGCCAAGGGGTGAGCAGTACTTC
TRBJ1-2,TRBD1,14,TRBV5-6,NA,CASSLRTGRSGYTF,TGTGCCAGCAGCTTGCGGACAGGGCGTAGTGGCTACACCTTC
TRBJ1-1,TRBD1,12,TRBV29-1,NA,CSVGTGGAWAFF,TGCAGCGTGGGGACAGGGGGCGCTTGGGCTTTCTTT
TRBJ2-1,TRBD2,15,TRBV10-3,NA,CAISTGTSPSHEQFF,TGTGCCATCAGCACCGGGACTAGCCCTTCCCATGAGCAGTTCTTC
TRBJ2-1,TRBD2,18,TRBV10-3,NA,CAISEGGASGRPYNEQFF,TGTGCCATCAGTGAGGGCGGAGCTAGCGGGAGACCCTACAATGAGCAGTTCTTC
TRBJ1-1,NA,14,TRBV29-1,few,CSVVFSWGTTEAFF,TGCAGCGTGGTCTTCTCCTGGGGGACCACTGAAGCTTTCTTT
TRBJ2-1,TRBD2,15,TRBV5-1,few,CASSLNLADYNEQFF,TGCGCCAGCAGCTTGAATCTAGCGGACTACAATGAGCAGTTCTTC
TRBJ1-6,NA,15,TRBV7-8,NA,CASSRNGAGRSPLHF,TGTGCCAGCAGCCGAAACGGGGCCGGCCGGTCACCCCTCCACTTT
TRBJ1-2,NA,12,TRBV6-5,NA,CASSYRNYGYTF,TGTGCCAGCAGTTACAGGAACTATGGCTACACCTTC
TRBJ2-1,TRBD2,20,TRBV30,NA,CAWSVRRSGVWTSNNNEQFF,TGTGCCTGGAGTGTAAGACGAAGCGGGGTCTGGACTAGCAACAACAATGAGCAGTTCTTC
TRBJ1-1,NA,15,TRBV2,NA,CASTQAGAGNTEAFF,TGTGCCAGCACCCAAGCGGGGGCGGGGAACACTGAAGCTTTCTTT
TRBJ2-5,NA,14,TRBV5-1,NA,CASSLGTVQETQYF,TGCGCCAGCAGCTTGGGGACAGTCCAAGAGACCCAGTACTTC
TRBJ1-6,NA,18,TRBV7-2,NA,CASSLVVMGSSYNSPLHF,TGTGCCAGCAGCTTAGTGGTCATGGGGAGCTCCTATAATTCACCCCTCCACTTT
TRBJ2-7,NA,11,TRBV29-1,NA,CSVGQNYEQYF,TGCAGCGTTGGACAGAACTACGAGCAGTACTTC
TRBJ2-1,NA,11,TRBV27,once,CASSLGYEQFF,TGTGCCAGCAGTTTAGGTTATGAGCAGTTCTTC
TRBJ2-1,TRBD2,16,TRBV5-1,NA,CASSPRTSVGASEQFF,TGCGCCAGCAGCCCGCGGACTAGCGTAGGGGCGAGTGAGCAGTTCTTC
TRBJ2-5,NA,13,TRBV5-1,NA,CASSLVFEETQYF,TGCGCCAGCAGCTTGGTTTTCGAAGAGACCCAGTACTTC
TRBJ2-7,NA,11,TRBV7-9,NA,CASSLQSEQYF,TGTGCCAGCAGCCTTCAAAGCGAGCAGTACTTC
TRBJ1-1,NA,14,TRBV5-1,NA,CASRRGSGNTEAFF,TGCGCCAGCAGGCGAGGGTCGGGGAACACTGAAGCTTTCTTT
TRBJ2-5,NA,16,TRBV27,NA,CASSILIWLARETQYF,TGTGCCAGCAGTATATTAATCTGGCTAGCCAGGGAGACCCAGTACTTC
TRBJ1-2,TRBD1,15,TRBV5-4,NA,CASSWPGQGLYGYTF,TGTGCCAGCAGCTGGCCGGGACAGGGGCTCTATGGCTACACCTTC
TRBJ2-1,NA,11,TRBV7-9,NA,CASTRWDEQFF,TGTGCCAGCACCCGCTGGGATGAGCAGTTCTTC
TRBJ2-5,NA,11,TRBV5-1,NA,CASSLSETQYF,TGCGCCAGCAGCTTGTCAGAGACCCAGTACTTC
TRBJ1-2,TRBD1,15,TRBV11-2,NA,CASRRAGTDSYGYTF,TGTGCCAGCAGAAGAGCCGGGACAGATAGCTATGGCTACACCTTC
TRBJ2-7,NA,11,TRBV30,few,CAWGSSYEQYF,TGTGCCTGGGGTTCCTCCTACGAGCAGTACTTC
TRBJ1-1,TRBD1,14,TRBV15,NA,CATRWDRSGTEAFF,TGTGCCACCAGATGGGACAGGAGTGGCACTGAAGCTTTCTTT
TRBJ1-2,NA,13,TRBV11-2,NA,CASSPAGSYGYTF,TGTGCCAGCAGCCCCGCCGGGTCCTATGGCTACACCTTC
TRBJ2-1,NA,14,TRBV11-2,NA,CASSSWRGYNEQFF,TGTGCCAGCAGCTCGTGGCGGGGTTACAATGAGCAGTTCTTC
TRBJ2-4,TRBD2,15,TRBV19,few,CASRDRRREEDIQYF,TGTGCCAGTAGAGACCGACGGCGGGAGGAGGACATTCAGTACTTC
TRBJ2-1,TRBD2,18,TRBV2,once,CASSDNLRTSGRKNEQFF,TGTGCCAGCAGTGATAATCTTAGGACTAGCGGGAGAAAGAATGAGCAGTTCTTC
TRBJ1-2,TRBD1,13,TRBV15,NA,CATSTDRGNGYTF,TGTGCCACCAGCACGGACAGGGGGAATGGCTACACCTTC
TRBJ2-3,NA,14,TRBV19,NA,CASSIRVSTDTQYF,TGTGCCAGTAGTATAAGGGTGAGCACAGATACGCAGTATTTT
TRBJ1-1,NA,15,TRBV11-2,NA,CASSSSGLMNTEAFF,TGTGCCAGCAGCTCTAGCGGGTTGATGAACACTGAAGCTTTCTTT
TRBJ2-3,NA,12,TRBV29-1,NA,CSVHSPSGAQYF,TGCAGCGTTCATTCCCCCTCCGGGGCGCAGTATTTT
TRBJ2-7,TRBD1,15,TRBV4-3,NA,CASSQRTGSTYEQYF,TGCGCCAGCAGCCAACGGACAGGTTCTACCTACGAGCAGTACTTC
TRBJ1-6,TRBD1,15,TRBV5-1,NA,CASSPDRGYNSPLHF,TGCGCCAGCAGCCCGGACAGGGGGTATAATTCACCCCTCCACTTT
TRBJ1-5,TRBD1,16,TRBV18,NA,CASSPYARGYNQPQHF,TGTGCCAGCTCGCCGTACGCCAGGGGGTACAATCAGCCCCAGCATTTT
TRBJ2-3,NA,14,TRBV4-3,NA,CASSQGWETDTQYF,TGCGCCAGCAGCCAAGGGTGGGAGACAGATACGCAGTATTTT
TRBJ2-5,NA,13,TRBV5-1,few,CASSDGPQETQYF,TGCGCCAGCAGCGACGGCCCTCAAGAGACCCAGTACTTC
TRBJ1-1,NA,13,TRBV7-3,NA,CASSLTPDTEAFF,TGTGCCAGCAGCTTAACGCCGGATACTGAAGCTTTCTTT
TRBJ2-3,TRBD2,17,TRBV5-1,few,CASSLRLAGGIPDTQYF,TGCGCCAGCAGCTTGCGCCTAGCGGGAGGAATCCCAGATACGCAGTATTTT
TRBJ1-5,NA,15,TRBV4-1,once,CASSQAGLSNQPQHF,TGCGCCAGCAGCCAAGCGGGGCTAAGCAATCAGCCCCAGCATTTT
TRBJ2-2,TRBD1,15,TRBV9,NA,CASSVRQGNTGELFF,TGTGCCAGCAGCGTAAGACAGGGTAACACCGGGGAGCTGTTTTTT
TRBJ1-5,TRBD1,15,TRBV7-9,NA,CASSPGQYSNQPQHF,TGTGCCAGCAGCCCGGGACAGTATAGCAATCAGCCCCAGCATTTT
TRBJ1-6,NA,14,TRBV14,NA,CASSSGGYNSPLHF,TGTGCCAGCAGCTCCGGGGGCTATAATTCACCCCTCCACTTT
TRBJ1-5,NA,13,TRBV6-5,once,CASSPPGGQPQHF,TGTGCCAGCAGCCCCCCCGGAGGTCAGCCCCAGCATTTT
TRBJ2-3,NA,12,TRBV29-1,few,CSVVRSTDTQYF,TGCAGCGTTGTCAGAAGCACAGATACGCAGTATTTT
TRBJ2-3,NA,11,TRBV20-1,NA,CSASAADTQYF,TGCAGTGCTAGTGCGGCAGATACGCAGTATTTT